This TCR beta chain was observed in a study of blood T cell repertoires in COVID-19. Turning to the study itself: Italy, Spain and the United States were the sources of the convalescent and acute COVID-19 samples. T cells, B-cell-depleted T cells, or PBMCs supplied cDNA or gDNA.

The Seattle site enrolled patients during active infection and followed them longitudinally. As processed by the authors: Reference gene primer amplification gave estimated nucleated cell counts. Assay used: immunoSEQ multiplex PCR; TCRdb lists only in-frame clones, some missing. V, J and clone size derive from that table, while D and trimming were established from the DNA sequence. The repertoire includes about 480,000 clones, around 90% of them detected once, and roughly 7.4% sits in the top ten. The CDR3 covers 23 residues. Germline CDR1 is MDHEN and CDR2 is SYDVKM. V lost 5 bases and J lost 2; bases outside the gene matches: 28.

The clonotype comes from a woman in her forties or fifties with COVID-19, enrolled during active disease. Sequenced input: peripheral blood. V is TRBV28 and J is TRBJ1-5, with 9 positions matching TRBD1. The CDR3 protein is CASSQPPPGQGPVGRSGNQPQHF. Written as DNA, the CDR3 is TGTGCCAGCAGTCAGCCCCCACCGGGACAGGGCCCAGTAGGGCGGTCTGGCAATCAGCCCCAGCATTTT.